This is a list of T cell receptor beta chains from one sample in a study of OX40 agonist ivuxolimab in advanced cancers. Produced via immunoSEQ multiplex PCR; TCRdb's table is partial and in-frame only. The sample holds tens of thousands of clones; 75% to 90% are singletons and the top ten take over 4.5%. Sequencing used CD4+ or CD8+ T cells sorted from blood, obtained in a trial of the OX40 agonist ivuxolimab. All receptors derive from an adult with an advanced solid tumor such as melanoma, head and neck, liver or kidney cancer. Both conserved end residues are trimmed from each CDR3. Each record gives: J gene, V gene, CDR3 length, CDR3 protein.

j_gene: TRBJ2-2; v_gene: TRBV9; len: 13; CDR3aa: ASSVGTGNTGELF
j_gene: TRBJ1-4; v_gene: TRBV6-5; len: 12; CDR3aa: ASSSAGIQEKLF
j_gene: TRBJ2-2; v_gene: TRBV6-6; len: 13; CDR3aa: ASRDGNWGTGELF
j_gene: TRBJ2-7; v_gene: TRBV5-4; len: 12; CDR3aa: ASSQDAAAPVKY
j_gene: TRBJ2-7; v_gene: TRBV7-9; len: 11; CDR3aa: ASSLVQAYEQY
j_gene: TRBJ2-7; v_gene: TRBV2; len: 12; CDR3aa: ASTSQGGNYEQY
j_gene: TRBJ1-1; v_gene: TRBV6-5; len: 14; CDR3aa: ASSYSPSGQITEAF
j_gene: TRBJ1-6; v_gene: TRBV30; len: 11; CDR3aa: AWSVGVNSPLH
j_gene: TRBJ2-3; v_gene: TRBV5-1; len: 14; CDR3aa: ASSLPAGRATDTQY
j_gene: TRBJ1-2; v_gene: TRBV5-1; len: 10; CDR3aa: ASSLAGYGYT
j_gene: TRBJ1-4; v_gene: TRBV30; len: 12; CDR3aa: AWSVSGKSEKLF
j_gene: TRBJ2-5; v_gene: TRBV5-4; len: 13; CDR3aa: ASSSGQGPPTTQY
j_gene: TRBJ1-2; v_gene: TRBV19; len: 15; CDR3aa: ASSIDRSVGGGYGYT
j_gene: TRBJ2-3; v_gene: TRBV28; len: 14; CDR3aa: ASSLSGSGNTDTQY
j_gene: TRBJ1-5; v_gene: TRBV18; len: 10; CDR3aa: ASSKGNQPQH
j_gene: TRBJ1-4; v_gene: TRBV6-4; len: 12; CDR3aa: ASRKTGWREKLF
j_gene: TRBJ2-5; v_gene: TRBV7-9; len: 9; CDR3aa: ASSLEGLQY
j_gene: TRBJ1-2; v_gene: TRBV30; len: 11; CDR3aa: AGPQNSGGGYT
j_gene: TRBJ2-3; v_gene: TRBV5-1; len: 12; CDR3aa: ASTLEGATDTQY
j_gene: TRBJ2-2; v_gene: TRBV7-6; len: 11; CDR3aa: ASSLAESGELF
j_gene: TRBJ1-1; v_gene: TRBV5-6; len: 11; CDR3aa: ASSSQQGAEAF
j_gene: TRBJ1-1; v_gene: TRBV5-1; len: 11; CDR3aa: ASSPTPGGLSF
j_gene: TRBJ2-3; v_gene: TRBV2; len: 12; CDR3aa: ASSGLAGTDTQY
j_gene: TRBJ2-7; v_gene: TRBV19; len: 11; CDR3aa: ASSIGQGYEQY
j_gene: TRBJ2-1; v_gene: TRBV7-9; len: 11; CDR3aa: ASSLNTGNEQF
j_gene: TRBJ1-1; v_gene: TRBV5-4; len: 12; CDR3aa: ASSLLTGNTEAF
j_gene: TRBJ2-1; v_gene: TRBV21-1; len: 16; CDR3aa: ASSKYSLEKSSYNEQF
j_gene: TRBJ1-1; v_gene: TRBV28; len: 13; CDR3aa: ASSLGGRVSTEAF
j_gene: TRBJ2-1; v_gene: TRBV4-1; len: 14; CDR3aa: ASSQDRTSGRGEQF
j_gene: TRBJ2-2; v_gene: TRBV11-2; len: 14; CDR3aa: ASSLGAGVSTGELF
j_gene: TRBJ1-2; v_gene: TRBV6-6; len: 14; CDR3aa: ASSYRDRDGNYGYT
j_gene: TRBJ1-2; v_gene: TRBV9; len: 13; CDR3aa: ASSVGDNSNYGYT
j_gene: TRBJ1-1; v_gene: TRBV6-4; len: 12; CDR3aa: ASSDSNKNTEAF
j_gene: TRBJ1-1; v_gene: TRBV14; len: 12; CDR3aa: ASSRPGMNTEAF
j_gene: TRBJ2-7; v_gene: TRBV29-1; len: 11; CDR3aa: SVVRQGVYEQY
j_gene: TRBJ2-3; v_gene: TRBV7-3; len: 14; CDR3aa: ASSLVSSYSTDTQY
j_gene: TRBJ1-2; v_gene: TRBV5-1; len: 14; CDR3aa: ASRLEWGFRSYGYT
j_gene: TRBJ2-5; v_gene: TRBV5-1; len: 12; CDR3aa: ASSLGNGQETQY
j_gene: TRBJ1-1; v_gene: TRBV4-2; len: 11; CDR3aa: ASSQERMGRAF
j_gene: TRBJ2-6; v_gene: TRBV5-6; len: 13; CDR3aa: ASSFRGSGANVLT
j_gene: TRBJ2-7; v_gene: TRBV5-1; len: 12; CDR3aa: ASSPEGTPYEQY
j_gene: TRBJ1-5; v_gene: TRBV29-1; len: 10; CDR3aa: SVGDYNQPQH
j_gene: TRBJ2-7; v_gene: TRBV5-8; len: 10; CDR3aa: ASSLGFYEQY
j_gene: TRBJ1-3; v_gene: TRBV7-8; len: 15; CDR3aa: ASKTKEGQGAGNTIY